The clone carrying this T cell receptor beta chain showed up just a few times. Antigen specificity is unknown. This specimen belongs to a study of T-cell memory formation after mild COVID-19. About the study: For the most part, TCR clusters were specific to one donor.

The V gene lost 3 bases and the J gene lost 6 bases, with 6 bases spanning the gap. From germline, CDR1 is DFQATT and CDR2 SNEGSKA (reference sequence). This CDR3 region has 11 residues. Findings and caveats of the study: Balance between CD4 and CD8 was seen in clones contracting day 15 to 85, and a CD4+ lean was seen in later expanders. Clones that contracted clustered mainly in CM and EM if CD4+ and in EMRA if CD8+.

5'RACE with constant-segment primers yielded barcoded, UMI-tagged TCR alpha and TCR beta cDNA libraries. TCRdb passed the 5' RACE reads through MiXCR, listing each CDR3 protein once. The sample includes some 100,000 distinct CDR3 sequences, 8.5% to 14% of them seen just once. The material sequenced was PBMCs or a T cell subset sorted from them (not recorded which). V and J are TRBV20-1 and TRBJ2-1; unclear D gene. The sequence derives from a man between 18 and 35 years old who had mild COVID-19 (a few samples of this study predate the infection). Cell type and time point are not known. The CDR3 here is CSARVVNEQFF. CDR3 nucleotide sequence: TGCAGTGCTAGGGTGGTCAATGAGCAGTTCTTC.